What follows are 30 T cell receptor beta chains derived from one specimen sequenced in a study of OX40 agonist ivuxolimab in advanced cancers. The table came from immunoSEQ multiplex PCR; TCRdb's copy has only in-frame clones and leaves some out. The sample shows about 43,000 clones, approximately 84% of them seen only once. The material sequenced was CD4+ or CD8+ T cells sorted from blood, taken in a trial of the OX40 agonist ivuxolimab. These receptors all come from an adult with an advanced solid tumor such as melanoma, head and neck, liver or kidney cancer.

Only one count was recorded for this clone. The CDR3 coding sequence is TGTGCCAGCAGTGTGGGGACAGGGATGAATCGTGAAGCTTTCTTT. It is translated as CASSVGTGMNREAFF. The rearrangement links TRBV2 to TRBJ1-1; TRBD1 aligns across 9 bases. The CDR3 sequence is 15 residues long. The V and J ends lost 4 bases and 7 bases, in that order; junction bases with no gene match: 10. Germline CDR1 is SNHLY and CDR2 is FYNNEI.

The rearrangement joins TRBV19 to TRBJ2-3, with 7 bases matching TRBD1. Germline CDR1 is LNHDA and CDR2 is SQIVND (reference sequence). The CDR3 covers 14 residues. Trimming cost V 7 bases and J 0 bases; bases outside gene matches: 4. CDR3 sequence reads: CASTPGQSTDTQYF. CDR3 coding DNA: TGTGCCAGTACCCCGGGACAGAGCACAGATACGCAGTATTTT. The variable domain in full, with the rest retrieved from reference TRBV19 and TRBJ2-3, is DGGITQSPKYLFRKEGQNVTLSCEQNLNHDAMYWYRQDPGQGLRLIYYSQIVNDFQKGDIAEGYSVSREKKESFPLTVTSAQKNPTAFYLCASTPGQSTDTQYFGPGTRLTVL.

The J gene is TRBJ2-6, the V gene TRBV28; D remains unclear. Per germline, CDR1 MDHEN and CDR2 SYDVKM. The CDR3 has 17 amino acids. V lost 6 bases, J lost 0 bases, and 15 bases lay in between. The DNA of the CDR3 is TGTGCCAGCAGATTTCTCAGTGAAACCTCTGGGGCCAACGTCCTGACTTTC. Residues: CASRFLSETSGANVLTF.

The chain carries TRBV7-9 and TRBJ1-1, with D possibly TRBD1 on 5 matching bases. Germline V gene data show CDR1 as SEHNR and CDR2 as FQNEAQ (reference sequence). Trimming pared 2 bases from V and 3 bases from J, leaving 10 bases between. The CDR3 has 14 residues. CDR3 sequence reads: CASSLTGGDTEAFF. The CDR3 region has the DNA TGTGCCAGCAGCTTAACCGGAGGGGACACTGAAGCTTTCTTT.

Worth noting for this clone: At one end, the junction sequence differs from germline, possibly due to a read error. The J gene is TRBJ2-1, the V gene TRBV19, with 7 nucleotides matching TRBD2. This CDR3 has 15 residues. Looked up from germline, CDR1 is LNHDA and CDR2 is SQIVND (reference sequence). Here the CDR3 DNA reads TGTGCCAGTAGTATGGCCGGGACTACCTACTATGAGCAGTTCTTC. Translated: CASSMAGTTYYEQFF.

The rearrangement uses TRBV4-3 and TRBJ2-1, with 10 bases aligning to TRBD2. V gave up 3 bases and J gave up 8 bases; unmatched junction bases: 4. Per germline, CDR1 LGHNA and CDR2 YSLEER. The CDR3 is 14 residues long. In DNA form, the CDR3 reads TGCGCCAGCAGCCACCTAGCGGGAGTGGATGAGCAGTTCTTC. This translates into CASSHLAGVDEQFF.

The J gene is TRBJ2-1, the V gene TRBV11-2; D might be TRBD2 (5 bases). The CDR3 extends over 13 amino acids. Germline-derived CDR1 and CDR2 are SGHAT and FQNNGV. V lost 4 bases to trimming and J lost 8 bases, with 12 bases between them. The DNA for the CDR3 is TGTGCCAGCAGCTCCGACGGGGAAGATGAGCAGTTCTTC. Residues: CASSSDGEDEQFF. The full variable domain, in which reference TRBV11-2 and TRBJ2-1 provide the parts outside the CDR3, is EAGVAQSPRYKIIEKRQSVAFWCNPISGHATLYWYQQILGQGPKLLIQFQNNGVVDDSQLPKDRFSAERLKGVDSTLKIQPAKLEDSAVYLCASSSDGEDEQFFGPGTRLTVL.

The chain carries TRBV4-2 and TRBJ1-6; no clear D gene. Trimming took off 0 bases at V and 5 bases at J, with 5 bases between the two ends. Germline V CDR1 and CDR2: LGHNA, YNFKEQ. This CDR3 has 14 residues. The CDR3 DNA is TGTGCCAGCAGCCAAGATAGGGATAATTCACCCCTCCACTTT. Encoded protein: CASSQDRDNSPLHF.

The rearrangement joins TRBV5-5 to TRBJ1-2; D unresolved. The V and J ends lost 2 bases and 4 bases respectively, with 6 bases between them. Germline V gene sequence: CDR1 SGHKS, CDR2 YYEKEE (reference sequence). CDR3 length: 12 residues. CDR3 amino acids: CASSLGSYGYTF. In DNA form, the CDR3 reads TGTGCCAGCAGCTTAGGGAGCTATGGCTACACCTTC.

The rearrangement joins TRBV11-2 to TRBJ2-7; unclear D gene. V shed 1 base and J shed 6 bases, with 7 bases lying between them. CDR1 and CDR2 (germline): SGHAT, FQNNGV. The CDR3 contains 12 residues. This CDR3 reads CASSLAASEQYV. In nucleotides, the CDR3 is TGTGCCAGCAGCTTAGCAGCTTCCGAGCAGTACGTC.

V is TRBV27 and J is TRBJ2-7, with D possibly matching TRBD2 (6 bases). The germline gives CDR1 MNHEY, CDR2 SMNVEV (reference sequence). This CDR3 is built from 15 residues. Trimming cost V 4 bases and J 1 base, with 14 bases left between them. CDR3 nucleotides: TGTGCCAGCAGTTCCGCGGCGGGATTATCCTACGAGCAGTACTTC. This translates into CASSSAAGLSYEQYF.

The chain is built from TRBV19 and TRBJ2-2; a possible D gene is TRBD2 (6 bases). V was cut by 8 bases and J by 0 bases, with 19 bases left in between. Germline lookup yields CDR1 LNHDA and CDR2 SQIVND (reference sequence). The CDR3 spans 17 residues. The CDR3 region has the DNA TGTGCCAGTCTTAATTTCCTAGCGTATACGAACACCGGGGAGCTGTTTTTT. Translation: CASLNFLAYTNTGELFF.

The rearrangement joins TRBV27 to TRBJ2-2; D is perhaps TRBD2 (5 bases). The length of the CDR3 is 14 residues. V was shortened by 10 bases and J by 0 bases, with 12 bases between the two germline ends. Germline V lookup: CDR1 MNHEY, CDR2 SMNVEV (reference sequence). In DNA, the CDR3 is TGTGCCACCAGAGGGTTTGCGAACACCGGGGAGCTGTTTTTT. It encodes CATRGFANTGELFF.

The chain carries TRBV5-1 and TRBJ1-1; no firm D call. With 2 bases removed from V and 1 base from J, the gap between germline ends came to 12 bases. The CDR3 is 15 amino acids. Looked up from germline, CDR1 is SGHRS and CDR2 is YFSETQ. The CDR3 DNA reads as TGCGCCAGCAGCTTTATTGAGGGCAGGAACACTGAAGCTTTCTTT. Protein product: CASSFIEGRNTEAFF. Full variable domain (rest looked up from reference TRBV5-1 and TRBJ1-1): KAGVTQTPRYLIKTRGQQVTLSCSPISGHRSVSWYQQTPGQGLQFLFEYFSETQRNKGNFPGRFSGRQFSNSRSEMNVSTLELGDSALYLCASSFIEGRNTEAFFGQGTRLTVV.

The chain recombines TRBV5-1 with TRBJ2-1, with D tentatively TRBD2 (5 bases). Germline V gives CDR1 SGHRS, CDR2 YFSETQ. V lost 3 bases to trimming and J lost 4 bases, with 8 bases between them. The CDR3 runs 13 residues. This chain's CDR3 is CASSSGDYNEQFF. In DNA, the CDR3 is TGCGCCAGCAGCTCCGGGGATTACAATGAGCAGTTCTTC.

This chain joins TRBV4-1 and TRBJ2-7; TRBD1 agrees at 10 bases. The trim removed 4 bases at V and 3 bases at J, leaving 3 bases unmatched. The CDR3 contains 14 residues. CDR1 is MGHRA and CDR2 is YSYEKL in the germline V gene. The CDR3 nucleotides read TGCGCCAGCAGCCCCGGGACAGGGGACTACGAGCAGTACTTC. It translates to CASSPGTGDYEQYF.

The V and J genes are TRBV7-9 and TRBJ2-1; D could derive from TRBD1 or TRBD2 (6 bases each). The CDR3 sequence is 15 residues long. V lost 3 bases and J 2 bases, leaving 11 bases between the germline ends. In germline, CDR1 is SEHNR, CDR2 FQNEAQ (reference sequence). CDR3 residues: CASSFGGPAYNEQFF. The CDR3 nucleotides read TGTGCCAGCAGCTTCGGGGGCCCAGCCTACAATGAGCAGTTCTTC.

The J gene is TRBJ2-6, the V gene TRBV14; a weak D match, TRBD1 (5 bases). This CDR3 has 17 residues. Germline V lookup: CDR1 SGHDN, CDR2 FVKESK. V lost 0 bases and J lost 0, with 9 bases in between. CDR3 sequence (DNA): TGTGCCAGCAGCCAAGAAACAGGTTTCTCTGGGGCCAACGTCCTGACTTTC. Translated: CASSQETGFSGANVLTF.

This chain links TRBV7-8 with TRBJ2-5, with 9 positions matching TRBD1. V shed 1 base and J 3 bases; nucleotides not matched to a gene: 0. CDR3 size: 14 residues. Germline V lookup: CDR1 SGHVS, CDR2 FQNEAQ. CDR3: CASSLGTGEETQYF. The CDR3 DNA reads as TGTGCCAGCAGCTTAGGGACAGGGGAAGAGACCCAGTACTTC.

The chain uses TRBV27 and TRBJ2-3, with 12 positions matching TRBD1. This CDR3 has 12 amino acids. The trim removed 5 bases at V and 14 bases at J, leaving 5 bases unmatched. The germline CDR1 and CDR2 sequences are MNHEY and SMNVEV (reference sequence). The CDR3 nucleotides are TGTGCCAGCAGTCCCCCGGGACAGGGGGCGTATTTT. Translating it yields CASSPPGQGAYF.

The chain employs TRBV6-5 and TRBJ1-2; 11 positions match TRBD1. Germline V lookup: CDR1 MNHEY, CDR2 SVGAGI. There are 12 residues in the CDR3. The J segment lost 12 bases and the V segment lost 4 bases, leaving 4 bases of the junction unmatched. In DNA, the CDR3 is TGTGCCAGCAGTTCCGGGACAGGGGGACACACCTTC. This gives the protein CASSSGTGGHTF.

This clone was seen only a few times. The chain joins TRBV19 to TRBJ1-2; 9 bases align to TRBD1. Germline CDR1 and CDR2: LNHDA and SQIVND (reference sequence). This CDR3 is built from 14 residues. V was clipped by 8 bases and J by 7 bases; unmatched bases: 11. This CDR3 reads CASYTGGGEFGYTF. The CDR3 nucleotides are TGTGCCAGTTACACAGGGGGCGGTGAATTTGGCTACACCTTC.

This chain joins TRBV5-4 and TRBJ2-7; D is tentatively TRBD1 or TRBD2 (5 bases each). V was trimmed by 3 bases and J by 3 bases, leaving 19 bases between them. This CDR3 contains 16 residues. Germline V gives CDR1 SGHNT, CDR2 YYREEE (reference sequence). CDR3 in amino acids: CASSWSGGPAFYEQYF. CDR3 nucleotides: TGTGCCAGCAGCTGGAGTGGGGGACCCGCCTTCTACGAGCAGTACTTC. Combining the CDR3 with reference TRBV5-4 and TRBJ2-7 gives the whole variable domain ETGVTQSPTHLIKTRGQQVTLRCSSQSGHNTVSWYQQALGQGPQFIFQYYREEENGRGNFPPRFSGLQFPNYSSELNVNALELDDSALYLCASSWSGGPAFYEQYFGPGTRLTVT.

The chain is built from TRBV19 and TRBJ2-1; D gene uncertain. From germline, CDR1 is LNHDA and CDR2 SQIVND (reference sequence). Trimming shortened V by 6 bases and J by 12 bases, and 15 bases separated the two germline ends. The CDR3 sequence is 12 residues long. The CDR3 bases are TGTGCCAGTAGAAGGGAAGATCAGGTGCAGTTCTTC. This codes for CASRREDQVQFF.

The chain has TRBV10-3 and TRBJ2-7, with D possibly called TRBD1 or TRBD2 (6 bases each). Trimming took 2 bases from V and 3 from J, leaving 14 bases between them. The CDR3 is 15 residues long. Germline CDR1 reads ENHRY; CDR2 reads SYGVKD. In nucleotides, the CDR3 is TGTGCCATCAGTGAGGAAGGGGGGACTGGCTACGAGCAGTACTTC. Translation: CAISEEGGTGYEQYF.

J is TRBJ2-3 and V is TRBV27; D may be TRBD1 (6 bases). The CDR3 spans 14 residues. The germline gives CDR1 MNHEY, CDR2 SMNVEV (reference sequence). Trimming cost V 7 bases and J 0 bases, with 11 bases left between them. The CDR3 DNA follows: TGTGCCAGCACCGACAGGTATAGCACAGATACGCAGTATTTT. It codes for CASTDRYSTDTQYF.

The chain employs TRBV27 and TRBJ2-1; the match to TRBD2 covers 13 bases. CDR1 and CDR2 (germline): MNHEY, SMNVEV (reference sequence). The CDR3 is made up of 18 amino acids. J gave up 5 bases and V 4 bases, and 11 bases lay outside the gene matches. The CDR3 spells CASSSTWTSGRFNNEQFF. CDR3 bases: TGTGCCAGCAGTTCGACATGGACTAGCGGGAGATTTAACAATGAGCAGTTCTTC.

This chain connects TRBV11-3 to TRBJ2-1; D perhaps matches TRBD2 (5 bases). CDR1 is SGHNT, CDR2 YENEEA, per germline. This CDR3 spans 12 amino acids. CDR3 sequence reads: CVIVGRNNEQFF. CDR3 bases: TGTGTCATAGTAGGGAGAAACAATGAGCAGTTCTTC.

CDR3 nucleotide sequence: TGTGCCACCCGACGTGGCACCGGGGAGCTGTTTTTT. Amino acid sequence: CATRRGTGELFF. The chain uses TRBV28 and TRBJ2-2, with unresolved D. V dropped 10 bases and J dropped 4 bases, with 10 bases sitting between them. The CDR3 covers 12 residues. Germline assignment: CDR1 MDHEN and CDR2 SYDVKM.

This chain joins TRBV19 and TRBJ2-1; D possibly corresponds to TRBD1 (5 bases). The germline V gene has CDR1 LNHDA and CDR2 SQIVND (reference sequence). Trimming shortened V by 4 bases and J by 4 bases, and 11 bases separated the two germline ends. The CDR3 spans 14 residues. CDR3 protein: CASSSRGTYNEQFF. CDR3 sequence (DNA): TGTGCCAGTAGTAGTAGGGGAACATACAATGAGCAGTTCTTC.